Below are 12 T cell receptor beta chains sequenced from a single sample in a study of technical replicates of blood from a few donors. The protocol was immunoSEQ multiplex PCR, while the TCRdb copy is restricted to in-frame clones and leaves out a portion. Of around 83,000 clones detected, approximately 94% appear once; the ten largest clones hold around 0.24%. Sequenced sample: T cells isolated from PBMCs. These receptors originate from a human donor in good health.

The chain recombines TRBV28 with TRBJ2-2, with no clear D. The V and J ends lost 6 bases and 5 bases respectively, with 10 bases between them. CDR3 length: 13 amino acids. CDR1 and CDR2 (germline): MDHEN, SYDVKM. The CDR3 DNA follows: TGTGCCAGCAGAGCTGTAAAAACCGGGGAGCTGTTTTTT. Amino acids: CASRAVKTGELFF.

This clone was picked up a small number of times. This rearrangement joins TRBV19 to TRBJ2-3; no clear D. CDR1 and CDR2 from the germline V gene are LNHDA and SQIVND (reference sequence). This CDR3 is built from 13 residues. V was trimmed by 7 bases and J by 0 bases, leaving 8 bases between them. CDR3 bases: TGTGCCAGTATGCTGAGTAGCACAGATACGCAGTATTTT. Protein product: CASMLSSTDTQYF.

The chain uses TRBV28 and TRBJ2-4, with a tentative D call TRBD1 (6 bases). The germline V gene encodes CDR1 MDHEN and CDR2 SYDVKM. The ends were cut back, 8 bases at V and 8 bases at J, with 16 bases in the middle. The CDR3 contains 13 residues. The CDR3, as DNA: TGTGCCAGCTGTTCAGGGGCTAAGTACATTCAGTACTTC. Its protein product is CASCSGAKYIQYF.

This clone was counted once. V gene TRBV18 combines with J gene TRBJ2-7; a weak D match, TRBD2 (7 bases). The CDR3 sequence is 16 residues long. Germline assignment: CDR1 KGHSH and CDR2 LQKENI. With 3 bases removed from V and 0 bases from J, the gap between germline ends came to 15 bases. CDR3 sequence: CASSPVQGGTSYEQYF. The CDR3 nucleotides are TGTGCCAGCTCACCGGTACAGGGAGGGACCTCCTACGAGCAGTACTTC.

This chain joins TRBV7-2 and TRBJ2-7; possible D gene TRBD1, 6 bases. Germline V gene sequence: CDR1 SGHTA, CDR2 FQGNSA. The CDR3 is made up of 14 amino acids. Between the trimmed V and J ends, which lost 6 bases and 2 bases, there was a span of 14 bases. The CDR3 is CASSHDRYTYEQYF. The CDR3 DNA follows: TGTGCCAGCAGTCATGACAGGTACACCTACGAGCAGTACTTC.

This clone was detected only a few times. The genes are TRBV5-1 and TRBJ1-1; D possibly corresponds to TRBD1 (5 bases). V was trimmed by 3 bases and J by 1 base, leaving 13 bases between them. CDR1 and CDR2 (germline): SGHRS, YFSETQ. This CDR3 spans 15 amino acids. DNA of the CDR3: TGCGCCAGCAGCTCGGACACGTCCGGGAACACTGAAGCTTTCTTT. Its protein product is CASSSDTSGNTEAFF.

The V call is TRBV19, the J call TRBJ1-3; D is possibly TRBD1 (6 bases). CDR3 length: 15 residues. The germline V and J ends were trimmed by 3 bases and 3 bases, with 12 bases remaining between them. Germline V CDR1 and CDR2: LNHDA, SQIVND (reference sequence). The CDR3 DNA reads as TGTGCCAGTAGTATGTCTTGGGGGCTTGGAAACACCATATATTTT. It specifies CASSMSWGLGNTIYF.

This clone was found once. V and J are TRBV5-6 and TRBJ1-2; weak D call: TRBD1 (5 bases). The CDR3 consists of 13 residues. Germline CDR1 reads SGHDT; CDR2 reads YYEEEE. Deletions cut 0 bases from V and 7 bases from J, with 10 bases between. In nucleotides, the CDR3 is TGTGCCAGCAGCTTGGGGACAACTTTTGGCTACACCTTC. It codes for CASSLGTTFGYTF. The full variable domain, in which reference TRBV5-6 and TRBJ1-2 provide the parts outside the CDR3, is DAGVTQSPTHLIKTRGQQVTLRCSPKSGHDTVSWYQQALGQGPQFIFQYYEEEERQRGNFPDRFSGHQFPNYSSELNVNALLLGDSALYLCASSLGTTFGYTFGSGTRLTVV.

The V call is TRBV5-6, the J call TRBJ1-5; D call uncertain. The CDR3 consists of 15 residues. V lost 5 bases, J lost 0 bases, and 12 bases lay in between. Germline values: CDR1 SGHDT, CDR2 YYEEEE. CDR3 sequence reads: CASSLNSYSNQPQHF. The CDR3 nucleotides read TGTGCCAGCAGTTTGAACAGTTATAGCAATCAGCCCCAGCATTTT.

This clone was recorded only once. The chain is built from TRBV27 and TRBJ2-7; TRBD2 matches at 7 bases. CDR1 is MNHEY and CDR2 is SMNVEV in the germline V gene (reference sequence). CDR3 length equals 15 residues. V was clipped by 5 bases and J by 4 bases; unmatched bases: 11. The DNA of the CDR3 is TGTGCCAGCAGTCTACCTTTGGGGGGGGAATACGAGCAGTACTTC. It yields the protein CASSLPLGGEYEQYF.

The chain recombines TRBV4-2 with TRBJ2-3; D is ambiguous. Germline CDR1 is LGHNA and CDR2 is YNFKEQ. The CDR3 runs to 14 residues. Trimming left V 0 bases short and J 2 bases short, with 6 bases between. In nucleotides, the CDR3 is TGTGCCAGCAGCCAAGAAAGCGTCACAGATACGCAGTATTTT. It is translated as CASSQESVTDTQYF.

The rearrangement uses TRBV28 and TRBJ2-7, with D possibly being TRBD2 (5 bases). V lost 5 bases, J lost 1 base, and 21 bases lay in between. CDR1 is MDHEN, CDR2 SYDVKM, per germline. This CDR3 contains 17 residues. The CDR3 coding sequence is TGTGCCAGCAGTCCCCGGGCGGGTTCGTTGGGGTCCTACGAGCAGTACTTC. Translation: CASSPRAGSLGSYEQYF.